These 8 T cell receptor beta chains share one sample of origin, sequenced in a study of T-cell reconstitution after alpha-beta-depleted transplantation in children. Unique molecular identifiers were incorporated into the prepared TCRbeta library. TCRdb re-analysed the PCR reads in MiXCR, keeping a single row per CDR3 protein. This sample carries about 200,000 distinct CDR3 sequences, roughly 7.1% of them seen once, and the ten largest clones take just over 5.5%. Sequencing used PBMCs, obtained before TCRalphabeta/CD19-depleted stem cell transplant. The receptors were sampled from a boy younger than 10 with acute lymphoblastic leukemia, due to receive a stem cell transplant.

Notes on this clonotype: This clone may be a read error of a much larger clone one base away. The chain carries TRBV18 and TRBJ2-1; 9 bases line up with TRBD2. Trimming at V came to 1 base and at J to 5 bases, leaving 3 bases not matched to a gene. CDR1 KGHSH and CDR2 LQKENI come from the germline V gene. The CDR3 consists of 15 residues. CDR3 residues: CASSPLAGVNNEQFF. The CDR3 DNA is TGTGCCAGCTCACCACTAGCGGGGGTTAACAATGAGCAGTTCTTC.

This clonotype has ten or more counts. The rearrangement joins TRBV7-9 to TRBJ2-2; D is unclear. Trimming pared 5 bases from V and 6 bases from J, leaving 7 bases between. The germline gives CDR1 SEHNR, CDR2 FQNEAQ (reference sequence). This CDR3 has 12 amino acids. CDR3 protein: CASSPAAGELFF. The CDR3 bases are TGTGCCAGCAGCCCCGCGGCCGGGGAGCTGTTTTTT.

This clonotype was found many times. CDR3 sequence (DNA): TGTGCCAGCAGCCGTACAGGGAACACAGAGACCCAGTACTTC. It encodes CASSRTGNTETQYF. The chain carries TRBV11-3 and TRBJ2-5; D perhaps matches TRBD1 (6 bases). The germline V gene has CDR1 SGHNT and CDR2 YENEEA. This CDR3 has 14 amino acids. With 5 bases removed from V and 4 bases from J, the gap between germline ends came to 14 bases.

V gene TRBV10-3 combines with J gene TRBJ2-1, with TRBD1 identical over 8 bases. This CDR3 spans 12 amino acids. J was trimmed by 8 bases and V by 8 bases; bases with no gene match: 5. Per the germline V gene, CDR1 is ENHRY and CDR2 is SYGVKD. The chain's CDR3 is CAIQGQDDEQFF. The CDR3 DNA reads as TGTGCCATCCAGGGACAGGATGATGAGCAGTTCTTC.

At least ten counts were recorded for this clonotype. This chain connects TRBV5-1 to TRBJ2-7; no clear D. This CDR3 comprises 11 residues. Germline CDR1 reads SGHRS; CDR2 reads YFSETQ. V dropped 5 bases and J dropped 5 bases, with 8 bases sitting between them. The CDR3 DNA follows: TGCGCCAGCAGTCAAACGGACGAGCAGTACTTC. Its protein product is CASSQTDEQYF.

This clonotype was counted ten times or more. The chain couples TRBV29-1 to TRBJ2-5; TRBD2 matches at 11 bases. V gave up 7 bases and J gave up 4 bases; unmatched junction bases: 8. Looked up from germline, CDR1 is SQVTM and CDR2 is ANQGSEA. The CDR3 is 14 residues long. The CDR3 here is CSAGGLAVSETQYF. As DNA, the CDR3 is TGCAGCGCTGGGGGACTAGCGGTTTCAGAGACCCAGTACTTC.

The gene calls are TRBV7-2 and TRBJ2-7; D possibly matches TRBD1 or TRBD2 (5 bases each). There are 11 residues in the CDR3. The germline V gene has CDR1 SGHTA and CDR2 FQGNSA. Trimming left V 6 bases short and J 6 bases short, with 9 bases between. The CDR3 bases are TGTGCCAGCAGGAAGGGGAGCGAGCAGTACTTC. It codes for CASRKGSEQYF.

CDR3 coding DNA: TGCAGCGTTGGGGAGGGGGCTCAGCCCCAGCATTTT. Translation gives CSVGEGAQPQHF. The chain joins TRBV29-1 to TRBJ1-5; 7 bases are shared with TRBD1. The CDR3 runs 12 residues. The germline gives CDR1 SQVTM, CDR2 ANQGSEA. V was pared by 4 bases and J by 6 bases, with 3 bases of the junction left unmatched.